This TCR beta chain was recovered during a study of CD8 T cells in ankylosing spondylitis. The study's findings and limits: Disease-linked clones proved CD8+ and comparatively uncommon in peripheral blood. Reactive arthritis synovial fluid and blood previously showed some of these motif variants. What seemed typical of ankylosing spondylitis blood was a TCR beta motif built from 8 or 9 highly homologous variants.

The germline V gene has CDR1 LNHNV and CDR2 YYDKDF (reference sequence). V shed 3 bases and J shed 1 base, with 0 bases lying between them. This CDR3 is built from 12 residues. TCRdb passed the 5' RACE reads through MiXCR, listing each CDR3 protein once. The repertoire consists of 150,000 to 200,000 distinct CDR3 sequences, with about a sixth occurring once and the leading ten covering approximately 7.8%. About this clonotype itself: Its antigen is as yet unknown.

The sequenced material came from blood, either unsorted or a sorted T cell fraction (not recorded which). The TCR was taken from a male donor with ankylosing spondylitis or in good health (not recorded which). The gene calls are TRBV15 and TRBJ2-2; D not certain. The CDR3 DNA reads TGTGCCACCAGCAGGAACACCGGGGAGCTGTTTTTT. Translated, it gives CATSRNTGELFF.